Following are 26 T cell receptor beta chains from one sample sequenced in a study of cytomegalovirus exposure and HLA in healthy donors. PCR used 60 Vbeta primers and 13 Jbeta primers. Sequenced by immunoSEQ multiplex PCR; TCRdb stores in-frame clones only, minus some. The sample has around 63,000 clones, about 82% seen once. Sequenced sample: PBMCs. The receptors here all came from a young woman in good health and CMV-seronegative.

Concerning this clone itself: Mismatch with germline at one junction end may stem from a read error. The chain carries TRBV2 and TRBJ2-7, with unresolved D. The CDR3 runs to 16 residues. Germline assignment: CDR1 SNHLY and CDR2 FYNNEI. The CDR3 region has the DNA TGTGCCGGCAGTGAAGGGTCCAGGATCAGCTCCTACGAGCAGTACTTC. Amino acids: CAGSEGSRISSYEQYF. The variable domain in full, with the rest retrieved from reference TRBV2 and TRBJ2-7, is EPEVTQTPSHQVTQMGQEVILRCVPISNHLYFYWYRQILGQKVEFLVSFYNNEISEKSEIFDDQFSVERPDGSNFTLKIRSTKLEDSAMYFCAGSEGSRISSYEQYFGPGTRLTVT.

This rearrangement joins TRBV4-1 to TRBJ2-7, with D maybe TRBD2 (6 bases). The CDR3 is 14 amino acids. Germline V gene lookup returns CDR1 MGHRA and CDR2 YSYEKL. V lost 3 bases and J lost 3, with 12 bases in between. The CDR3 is CASSQAGRSYEQYF. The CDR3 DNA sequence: TGCGCCAGCAGCCAGGCGGGACGGAGCTACGAGCAGTACTTC.

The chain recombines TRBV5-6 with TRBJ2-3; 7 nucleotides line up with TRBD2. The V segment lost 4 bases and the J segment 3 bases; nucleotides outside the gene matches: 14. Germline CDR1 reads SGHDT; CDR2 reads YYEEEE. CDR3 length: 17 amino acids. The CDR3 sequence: CASSPLTSGVSTDTQYF. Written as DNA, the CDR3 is TGTGCCAGCAGCCCGTTGACCAGCGGGGTTTCAACAGATACGCAGTATTTT.

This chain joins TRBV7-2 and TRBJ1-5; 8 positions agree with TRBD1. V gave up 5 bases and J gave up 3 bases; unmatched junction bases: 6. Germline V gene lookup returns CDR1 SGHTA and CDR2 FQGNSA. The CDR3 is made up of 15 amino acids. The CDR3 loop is CASSPQTGVNQPQHF. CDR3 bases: TGTGCCAGCAGCCCCCAGACAGGGGTCAATCAGCCCCAGCATTTT.

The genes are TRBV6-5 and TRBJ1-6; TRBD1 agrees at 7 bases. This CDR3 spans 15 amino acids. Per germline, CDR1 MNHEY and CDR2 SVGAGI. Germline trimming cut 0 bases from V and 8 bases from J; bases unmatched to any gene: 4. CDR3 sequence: CASSYSGQAYSPLHF. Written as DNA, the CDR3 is TGTGCCAGCAGTTACTCTGGACAGGCTTATTCACCCCTCCACTTT.

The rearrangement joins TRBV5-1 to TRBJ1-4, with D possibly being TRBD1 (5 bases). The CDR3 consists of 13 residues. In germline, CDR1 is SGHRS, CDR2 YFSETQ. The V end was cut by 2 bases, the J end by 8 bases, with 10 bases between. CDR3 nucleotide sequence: TGCGCCAGCAGCTTTTATGGGGCGGAAAAACTGTTTTTT. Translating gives CASSFYGAEKLFF.

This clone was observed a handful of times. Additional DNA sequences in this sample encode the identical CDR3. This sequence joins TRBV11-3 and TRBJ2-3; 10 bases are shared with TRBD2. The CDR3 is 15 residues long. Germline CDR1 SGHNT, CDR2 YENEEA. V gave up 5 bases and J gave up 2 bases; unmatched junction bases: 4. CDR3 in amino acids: CASSRLAGATDTQYF. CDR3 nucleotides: TGTGCCAGCAGCCGGCTAGCGGGGGCCACAGATACGCAGTATTTT.

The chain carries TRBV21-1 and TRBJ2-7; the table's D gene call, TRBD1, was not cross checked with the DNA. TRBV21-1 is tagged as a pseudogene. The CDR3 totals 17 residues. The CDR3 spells CASSKLGGQERLREQYF. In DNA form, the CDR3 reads TGTGCCAGCAGCAAATTGGGGGGACAGGAGAGACTACGCGAGCAGTACTTC.

The CDR3 DNA follows: TGCGCCAGCAGCCAAGAAGGTTATCAGGGGTTCACCGGGGAGCTGTTTTTT. It translates to CASSQEGYQGFTGELFF. The chain links TRBV4-3 to TRBJ2-2; possibly TRBD1 for D (6 bases). The V gene's germline CDR1 is LGHNA and CDR2 YSLEER. This CDR3 is built from 17 residues. The V end was cut by 0 bases, the J end by 4 bases, with 15 bases between.

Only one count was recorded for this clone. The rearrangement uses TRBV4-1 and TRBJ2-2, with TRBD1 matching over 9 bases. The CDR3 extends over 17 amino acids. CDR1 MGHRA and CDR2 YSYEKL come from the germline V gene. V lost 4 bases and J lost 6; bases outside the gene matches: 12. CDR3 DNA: TGCGCCAGCAGCCTCTCGGGGACAGGGATGTCACCCGGGGAGCTGTTTTTT. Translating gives CASSLSGTGMSPGELFF.

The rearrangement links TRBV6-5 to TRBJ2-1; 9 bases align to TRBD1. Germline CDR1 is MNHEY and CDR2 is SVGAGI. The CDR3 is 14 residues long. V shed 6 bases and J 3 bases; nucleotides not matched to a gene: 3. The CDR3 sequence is CASSGQGFYNEQFF. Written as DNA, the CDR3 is TGTGCCAGCAGCGGACAGGGGTTCTACAATGAGCAGTTCTTC.

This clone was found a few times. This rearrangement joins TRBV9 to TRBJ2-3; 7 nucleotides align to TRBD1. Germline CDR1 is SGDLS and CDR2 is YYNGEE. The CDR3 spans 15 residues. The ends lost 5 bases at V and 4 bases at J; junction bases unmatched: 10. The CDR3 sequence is CASRPRDSIPDTQYF. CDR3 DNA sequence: TGTGCCAGCAGACCCCGGGACAGTATCCCAGATACGCAGTATTTT.

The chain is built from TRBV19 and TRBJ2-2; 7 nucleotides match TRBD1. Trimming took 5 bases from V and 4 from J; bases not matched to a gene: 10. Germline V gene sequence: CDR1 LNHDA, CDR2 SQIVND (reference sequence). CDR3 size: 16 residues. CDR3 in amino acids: CASSSPKDRSTGELFF. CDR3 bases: TGTGCCAGTAGTTCCCCCAAGGACAGGTCCACCGGGGAGCTGTTTTTT. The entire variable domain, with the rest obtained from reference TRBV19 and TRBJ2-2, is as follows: DGGITQSPKYLFRKEGQNVTLSCEQNLNHDAMYWYRQDPGQGLRLIYYSQIVNDFQKGDIAEGYSVSREKKESFPLTVTSAQKNPTAFYLCASSSPKDRSTGELFFGEGSRLTVL.

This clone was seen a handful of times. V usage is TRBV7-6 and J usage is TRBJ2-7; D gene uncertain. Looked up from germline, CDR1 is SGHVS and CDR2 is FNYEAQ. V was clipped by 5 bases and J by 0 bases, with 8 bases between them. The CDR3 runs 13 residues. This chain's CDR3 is CASSPSGSYEQYF. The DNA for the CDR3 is TGTGCCAGCAGCCCCTCAGGCTCCTACGAGCAGTACTTC.

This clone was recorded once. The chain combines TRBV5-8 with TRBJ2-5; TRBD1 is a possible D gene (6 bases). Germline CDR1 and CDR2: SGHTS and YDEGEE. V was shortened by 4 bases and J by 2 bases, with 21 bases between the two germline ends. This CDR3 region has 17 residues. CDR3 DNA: TGTGCCAGCAGCCTCGGGGTCTTAGGGGGATTACAAGAGACCCAGTACTTC. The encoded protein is CASSLGVLGGLQETQYF.

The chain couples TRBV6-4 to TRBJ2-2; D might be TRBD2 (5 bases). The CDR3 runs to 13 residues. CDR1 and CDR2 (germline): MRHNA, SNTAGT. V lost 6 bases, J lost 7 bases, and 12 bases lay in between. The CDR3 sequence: CASRPEGYGELFF. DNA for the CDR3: TGTGCCAGCAGGCCCGAGGGTTACGGGGAGCTGTTTTTT.

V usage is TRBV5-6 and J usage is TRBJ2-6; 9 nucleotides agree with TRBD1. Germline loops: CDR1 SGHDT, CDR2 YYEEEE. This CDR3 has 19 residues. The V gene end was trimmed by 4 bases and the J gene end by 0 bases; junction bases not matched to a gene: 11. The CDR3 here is CASSQGGGQGASGANVLTF. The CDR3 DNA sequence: TGTGCCAGCAGCCAGGGGGGGGGACAGGGTGCCTCTGGGGCCAACGTCCTGACTTTC.

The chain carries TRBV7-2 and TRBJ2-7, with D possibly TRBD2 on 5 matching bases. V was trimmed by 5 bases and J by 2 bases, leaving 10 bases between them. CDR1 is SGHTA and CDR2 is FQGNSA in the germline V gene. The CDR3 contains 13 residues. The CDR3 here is CASSKRRTYEQYF. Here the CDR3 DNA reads TGTGCCAGCAGCAAGAGGAGGACCTACGAGCAGTACTTC.

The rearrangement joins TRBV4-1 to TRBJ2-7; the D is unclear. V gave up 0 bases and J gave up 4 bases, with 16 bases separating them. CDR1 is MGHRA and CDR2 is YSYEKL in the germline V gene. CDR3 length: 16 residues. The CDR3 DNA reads TGCGCCAGCAGCCAAGAGGTTCCTCCCAAGCAATACGAGCAGTACTTC. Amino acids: CASSQEVPPKQYEQYF.

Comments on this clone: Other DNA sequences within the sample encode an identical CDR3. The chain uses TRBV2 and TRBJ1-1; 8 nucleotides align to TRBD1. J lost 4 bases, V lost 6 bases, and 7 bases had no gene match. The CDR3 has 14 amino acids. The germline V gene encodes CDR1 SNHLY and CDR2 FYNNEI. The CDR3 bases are TGTGCCAGCAGAGGCAGGGGGCCGGCCACTGAAGCTTTCTTT. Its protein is CASRGRGPATEAFF.

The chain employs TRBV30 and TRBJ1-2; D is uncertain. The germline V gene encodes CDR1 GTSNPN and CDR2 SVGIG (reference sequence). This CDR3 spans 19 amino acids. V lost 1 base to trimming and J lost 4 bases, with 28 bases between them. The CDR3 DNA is TGTGCCTGGAGTGAAAGAGCCCCAGGCCCTCCGTCTATTCGCTATGGCTACACCTTC. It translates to CAWSERAPGPPSIRYGYTF. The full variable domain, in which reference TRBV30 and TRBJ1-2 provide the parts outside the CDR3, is SQTIHQWPATLVQPVGSPLSLECTVEGTSNPNLYWYRQAAGRGLQLLFYSVGIGQISSEVPQNLSASRPQDRQFILSSKKLLLSDSGFYLCAWSERAPGPPSIRYGYTFGSGTRLTVV.

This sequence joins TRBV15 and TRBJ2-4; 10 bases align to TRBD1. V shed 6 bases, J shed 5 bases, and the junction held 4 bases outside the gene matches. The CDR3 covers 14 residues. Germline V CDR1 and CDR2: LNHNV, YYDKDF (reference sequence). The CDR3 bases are TGTGCCACCAGAGGGACAGGGGAGGAAAACATTCAGTACTTC. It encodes CATRGTGEENIQYF.

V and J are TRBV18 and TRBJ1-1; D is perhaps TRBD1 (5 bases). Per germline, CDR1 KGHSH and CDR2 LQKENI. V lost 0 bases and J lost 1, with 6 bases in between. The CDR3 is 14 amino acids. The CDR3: CASSPPGQNTEAFF. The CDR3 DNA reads TGTGCCAGCTCACCACCTGGACAGAACACTGAAGCTTTCTTT.

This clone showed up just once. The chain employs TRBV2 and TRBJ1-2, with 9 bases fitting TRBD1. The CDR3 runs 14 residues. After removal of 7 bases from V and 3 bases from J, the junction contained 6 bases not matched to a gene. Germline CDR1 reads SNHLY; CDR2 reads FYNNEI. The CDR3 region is CASTRQGGDYGYTF. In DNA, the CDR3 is TGTGCCAGCACGAGACAGGGGGGGGACTATGGCTACACCTTC.

The CDR3 nucleotides read TGTGCCAGCAGTTTAATTTCGGGGGTAGGTCAGCCCCAGCATTTT. Its protein is CASSLISGVGQPQHF. The V call is TRBV27, the J call TRBJ1-5; maybe TRBD1 (5 bases). Per germline, CDR1 MNHEY and CDR2 SMNVEV (reference sequence). V was shortened by 2 bases and J by 6 bases, with 14 bases between the two germline ends. CDR3 length: 15 residues.

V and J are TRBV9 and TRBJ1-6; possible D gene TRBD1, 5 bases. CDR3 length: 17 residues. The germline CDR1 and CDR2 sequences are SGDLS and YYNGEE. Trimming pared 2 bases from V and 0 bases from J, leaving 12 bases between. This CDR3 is CASSVDRGTSYNSPLHF. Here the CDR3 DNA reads TGTGCCAGCAGCGTCGACAGAGGAACCTCCTATAATTCACCCCTCCACTTT.